These 10 T cell receptor beta chains were sequenced from one sample in a study of early T cells in non-severe SARS-CoV-2 infection. One entry per CDR3 protein, called by TCRdb with MiXCR from the 5' RACE reads. The sample holds 60,000 to 75,000 distinct CDR3 sequences, roughly an eighth seen once. The starting material was whole blood, obtained at baseline. The receptor source for this set is an adult who was a healthcare worker with PCR-confirmed SARS-CoV-2 infection or an uninfected control (not recorded which).

This clonotype was seen a few times. V is TRBV6-7 and J is TRBJ2-5; 11 bases match TRBD1. TRBV6-7 is an ORF, and what it does is uncertain. This CDR3 contains 17 residues. The ends lost 0 bases at V and 4 bases at J; junction bases unmatched: 7. CDR3 residues: CASSYSYGQGASETQYF. CDR3 coding DNA: TGTGCCAGCAGTTACTCCTATGGACAGGGGGCGTCAGAGACCCAGTACTTC.

This chain links TRBV7-3 with TRBJ2-3; TRBD1 might be the D (5 bases). Germline V gives CDR1 SGHTA, CDR2 FQGTGA. Trimming pared 4 bases from V and 8 bases from J, leaving 10 bases between. The CDR3 length is 12 residues. The CDR3 nucleotides are TGTGCCAGCAGCTCCCAGGGCAGTACGCAGTATTTT. Residues: CASSSQGSTQYF.

Many counts were recorded for this clonotype. The J gene is TRBJ1-2, the V gene TRBV7-2; no clear D gene. CDR3 length: 12 residues. Germline V gene lookup returns CDR1 SGHTA and CDR2 FQGNSA. The ends were cut back, 0 bases at V and 7 bases at J, with 6 bases in the middle. DNA for the CDR3: TGTGCCAGCAGCTTAGCCAGTTTTGGCTACACCTTC. It yields the protein CASSLASFGYTF.

At least ten counts were recorded for this clonotype. The chain employs TRBV9 and TRBJ2-3, with 7 positions matching TRBD1. With 0 bases clipped from V and 4 bases from J, the junction kept 5 bases outside the gene matches. In germline, CDR1 is SGDLS, CDR2 YYNGEE. The CDR3 extends over 15 amino acids. The CDR3 here is CASSVGGQSPDTQYF. The CDR3 bases are TGTGCCAGCAGCGTAGGGGGACAGTCTCCAGATACGCAGTATTTT.

This clonotype has a count of ten or more. The V and J genes are TRBV5-1 and TRBJ2-7; TRBD2 agrees at 11 bases. The CDR3 has 16 residues. The V gene's germline CDR1 is SGHRS and CDR2 YFSETQ. V was clipped by 4 bases and J by 2 bases; unmatched bases: 8. The CDR3 is CASSLPTSGAAYEQYF. Here the CDR3 DNA reads TGCGCCAGCAGCCTCCCGACTAGCGGGGCCGCCTACGAGCAGTACTTC. Combining the CDR3 with reference TRBV5-1 and TRBJ2-7 gives the whole variable domain KAGVTQTPRYLIKTRGQQVTLSCSPISGHRSVSWYQQTPGQGLQFLFEYFSETQRNKGNFPGRFSGRQFSNSRSEMNVSTLELGDSALYLCASSLPTSGAAYEQYFGPGTRLTVT.

This clonotype was recorded a few times. V and J are TRBV12-2 and TRBJ2-7; the D segment call TRBD1 is taken from the table without a DNA check. TRBV12-2 counts as a pseudogene. There are 15 residues in the CDR3. In DNA, the CDR3 is TGTGCAAGTCGCTCTCTCCGGGACAGGAGATACGAGCAGTACTTC. Residues: CASRSLRDRRYEQYF.

This clonotype came up many times. This chain connects TRBV18 to TRBJ2-7; 9 bases are a match to TRBD1. The trim removed 3 bases at V and 4 bases at J, leaving 10 bases unmatched. Germline CDR1 is KGHSH and CDR2 is LQKENI. The CDR3 covers 16 residues. The CDR3 sequence: CASSPSGQGFSYEQYF. The CDR3 coding sequence is TGTGCCAGCTCACCTTCAGGACAGGGGTTTTCGTACGAGCAGTACTTC.

Only a few counts were recorded for this clonotype. The chain has TRBV19 and TRBJ2-5; possibly TRBD1 for D (5 bases). CDR3 length: 14 amino acids. Germline CDR1 LNHDA, CDR2 SQIVND (reference sequence). The ends were cut back, 3 bases at V and 2 bases at J, with 10 bases in the middle. The CDR3 here is CASSMGRWQETQYF. CDR3 bases: TGTGCCAGTAGTATGGGGCGGTGGCAAGAGACCCAGTACTTC. Variable domain in full (rest from reference TRBV19 and TRBJ2-5): DGGITQSPKYLFRKEGQNVTLSCEQNLNHDAMYWYRQDPGQGLRLIYYSQIVNDFQKGDIAEGYSVSREKKESFPLTVTSAQKNPTAFYLCASSMGRWQETQYFGPGTRLLVL.

The sample holds many counts of this clonotype. In DNA form, the CDR3 reads TGTGCCAGCAGCTTAAAAACAGTCGATACCTACACCATATATTTT. Its translation: CASSLKTVDTYTIYF. V usage is TRBV7-2 and J usage is TRBJ1-3; D is ambiguous. From germline, CDR1 is SGHTA and CDR2 FQGNSA. V lost 2 bases and J lost 8, with 16 bases in between. The CDR3 spans 15 residues. Together with reference TRBV7-2 and TRBJ1-3, the CDR3 gives the full variable domain: GAGVSQSPSNKVTEKGKDVELRCDPISGHTALYWYRQSLGQGLEFLIYFQGNSAPDKSGLPSDRFSAERTGGSVSTLTIQRTQQEDSAVYLCASSLKTVDTYTIYFGEGSWLTVV.

This clonotype was seen a handful of times. The rearrangement uses TRBV27 and TRBJ2-1; 10 nucleotides agree with TRBD1. CDR1 and CDR2 from the germline V gene are MNHEY and SMNVEV (reference sequence). The V and J ends lost 8 bases and 6 bases, in that order; junction bases with no gene match: 10. The CDR3 extends over 15 amino acids. CDR3 sequence: CASGKRQGAANEQFF. DNA for the CDR3: TGTGCCAGCGGTAAACGACAGGGGGCGGCCAATGAGCAGTTCTTC.